This T cell receptor beta chain was identified in a study of shared clonotypes between healthy human individuals. Some clones are missing from TCRdb's copy, which holds only in-frame ones; the method was immunoSEQ multiplex PCR. The table lists 400,000 to 500,000 clones, around 80% of them singletons. Germline V gives CDR1 MGHDK, CDR2 SYGVNS. CDR3 length equals 16 residues. V lost 5 bases to trimming and J lost 4 bases, with 18 bases between them. The receptor's source is a woman between 40 and 50 years old in good health. Some clones in this sample may be carry-over from other donors' samples. The genes are TRBV25-1 and TRBJ2-1; D is tentatively TRBD1 or TRBD2 (5 bases each). Specimen: PBMCs. The DNA of the CDR3 is TGTGCCAGCAGTTTGGCCGGGACCCCGACGTACAATGAGCAGTTCTTC. It specifies CASSLAGTPTYNEQFF.